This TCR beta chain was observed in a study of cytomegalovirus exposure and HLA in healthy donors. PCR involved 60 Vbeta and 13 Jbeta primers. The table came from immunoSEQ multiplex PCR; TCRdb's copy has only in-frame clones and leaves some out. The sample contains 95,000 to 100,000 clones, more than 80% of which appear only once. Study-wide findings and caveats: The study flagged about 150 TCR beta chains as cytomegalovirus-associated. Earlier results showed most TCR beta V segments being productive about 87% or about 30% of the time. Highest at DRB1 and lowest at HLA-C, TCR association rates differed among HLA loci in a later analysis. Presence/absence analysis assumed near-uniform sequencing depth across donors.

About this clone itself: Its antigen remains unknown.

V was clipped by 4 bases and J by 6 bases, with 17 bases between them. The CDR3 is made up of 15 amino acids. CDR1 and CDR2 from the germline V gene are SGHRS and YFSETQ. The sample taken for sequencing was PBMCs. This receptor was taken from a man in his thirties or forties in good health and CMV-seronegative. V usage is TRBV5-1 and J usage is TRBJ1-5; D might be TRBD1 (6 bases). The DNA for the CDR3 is TGCGCCAGCAGCCCAGATGCAGGGGAAAGTCAGCCCCAGCATTTT. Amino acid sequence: CASSPDAGESQPQHF.